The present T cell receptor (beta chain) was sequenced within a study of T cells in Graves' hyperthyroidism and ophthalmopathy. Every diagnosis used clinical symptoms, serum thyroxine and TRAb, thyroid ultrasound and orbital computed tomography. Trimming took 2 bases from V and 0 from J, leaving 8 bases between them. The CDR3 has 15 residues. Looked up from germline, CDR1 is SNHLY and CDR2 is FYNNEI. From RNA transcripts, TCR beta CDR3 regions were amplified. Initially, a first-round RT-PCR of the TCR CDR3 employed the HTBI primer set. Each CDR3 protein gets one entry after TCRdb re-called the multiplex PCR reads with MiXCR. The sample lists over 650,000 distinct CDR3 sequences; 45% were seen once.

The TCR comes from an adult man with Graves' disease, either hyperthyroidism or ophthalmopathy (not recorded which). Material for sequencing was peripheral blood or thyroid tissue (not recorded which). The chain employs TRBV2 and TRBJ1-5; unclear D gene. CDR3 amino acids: CASSERWTSNQPQHF. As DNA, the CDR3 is TGTGCCAGCAGTGAAAGGTGGACTAGCAATCAGCCCCAGCATTTT.